The 9 T cell receptor beta chains presented below share a single source sample, sequenced in a study of blood T cell repertoires in COVID-19. Only in-frame clones appear in the TCRdb table, and some are missing; sequencing was by immunoSEQ multiplex PCR. The table shows 240,000 or so clones, with around 81% occurring only once. What was sequenced was peripheral blood. The receptors stem from a man aged 25-45 years who had recovered from COVID-19.

This sequence joins TRBV4-1 and TRBJ2-3; 7 positions agree with TRBD2. V lost 6 bases, J lost 1 base, and 4 bases stayed unmatched. Germline V gene sequence: CDR1 MGHRA, CDR2 YSYEKL. The CDR3 contains 14 residues. CDR3 coding DNA: TGCGCCAGCAGTGGGAGCGGGGGCACAGATACGCAGTATTTT. Protein product: CASSGSGGTDTQYF.

The J gene is TRBJ1-6, the V gene TRBV2; possibly TRBD1 for D (5 bases). There are 14 residues in the CDR3. V was clipped by 6 bases and J by 4 bases, with 10 bases between them. CDR1 is SNHLY, CDR2 FYNNEI, per germline. The CDR3 protein is CASRQGPYNSPLHF. For the CDR3, the DNA is TGTGCCAGCAGGCAGGGTCCGTATAATTCACCCCTCCACTTT.

The V and J genes are TRBV4-1 and TRBJ1-2; D might be TRBD1 (6 bases). Per germline, CDR1 MGHRA and CDR2 YSYEKL. This CDR3 contains 15 residues. Trimming took off 0 bases at V and 4 bases at J, with 12 bases between the two ends. The CDR3 nucleotides read TGCGCCAGCAGCCAAGATCCGGACAGTCTCTATGGCTACACCTTC. Its protein is CASSQDPDSLYGYTF.

V usage is TRBV5-1 and J usage is TRBJ2-7, with a tentative D call TRBD2 (5 bases). Germline CDR1 reads SGHRS; CDR2 reads YFSETQ. The CDR3 length is 15 residues. Trimming cost V 6 bases and J 6 bases, with 22 bases left between them. CDR3 nucleotides: TGCGCCAGCAAGAACGGCCGGACTGACGGAGGCGAGCAGTACTTC. Protein product: CASKNGRTDGGEQYF.

CDR3 DNA sequence: TGTGCCAGCAGCGAATTTTCAGGGGGCGGATCACCCCTCCACTTT. Protein sequence: CASSEFSGGGSPLHF. V usage is TRBV7-9 and J usage is TRBJ1-6; 8 bases are shared with TRBD1. CDR3 length: 15 amino acids. J gave up 10 bases and V 5 bases, and 10 bases lay outside the gene matches. Per the germline V gene, CDR1 is SEHNR and CDR2 is FQNEAQ (reference sequence).

The J gene is TRBJ2-7, the V gene TRBV27; 10 bases agree with TRBD1. This CDR3 comprises 14 residues. Germline V gene sequence: CDR1 MNHEY, CDR2 SMNVEV (reference sequence). Trimming removed 6 bases from V and 3 bases from J; junction bases left unmatched: 5. The CDR3 spells CASRRQGANYEQYV. CDR3 coding DNA: TGTGCCAGCAGACGACAGGGGGCGAACTACGAGCAGTACGTC.

The V and J genes are TRBV5-1 and TRBJ1-4, with D perhaps TRBD1 (6 bases). CDR3 size: 14 residues. Germline V CDR1 and CDR2: SGHRS, YFSETQ. V was cut by 1 base and J by 7 bases, with 11 bases left in between. CDR3 amino acids: CASSLLGAGEKLFF. CDR3 coding DNA: TGCGCCAGCAGCTTGCTGGGGGCCGGTGAAAAACTGTTTTTT.

The V call is TRBV7-2, the J call TRBJ1-5, with D possibly being TRBD1 (6 bases). This CDR3 has 14 amino acids. CDR1 is SGHTA and CDR2 is FQGNSA in the germline V gene. V lost 6 bases and J 3 bases, leaving 12 bases between the germline ends. The DNA for the CDR3 is TGTGCCAGCAGAGACGAGGGGGACAATCAGCCCCAGCATTTT. Encoded protein: CASRDEGDNQPQHF. The full variable domain, with the rest looked up from reference TRBV7-2 and TRBJ1-5, is GAGVSQSPSNKVTEKGKDVELRCDPISGHTALYWYRQSLGQGLEFLIYFQGNSAPDKSGLPSDRFSAERTGGSVSTLTIQRTQQEDSAVYLCASRDEGDNQPQHFGDGTRLSIL.

The sample holds a few counts of this clone. The chain carries TRBV11-2 and TRBJ1-6, with D possibly matching TRBD1 (5 bases). The germline V gene has CDR1 SGHAT and CDR2 FQNNGV. Deletions cut 5 bases from V and 4 bases from J, with 15 bases between. The CDR3 sequence is 16 residues long. The CDR3 here is CASSASTVGYNSPLHF. CDR3 sequence (DNA): TGTGCCAGCAGCGCGTCGACAGTTGGGTATAATTCACCCCTCCACTTT.